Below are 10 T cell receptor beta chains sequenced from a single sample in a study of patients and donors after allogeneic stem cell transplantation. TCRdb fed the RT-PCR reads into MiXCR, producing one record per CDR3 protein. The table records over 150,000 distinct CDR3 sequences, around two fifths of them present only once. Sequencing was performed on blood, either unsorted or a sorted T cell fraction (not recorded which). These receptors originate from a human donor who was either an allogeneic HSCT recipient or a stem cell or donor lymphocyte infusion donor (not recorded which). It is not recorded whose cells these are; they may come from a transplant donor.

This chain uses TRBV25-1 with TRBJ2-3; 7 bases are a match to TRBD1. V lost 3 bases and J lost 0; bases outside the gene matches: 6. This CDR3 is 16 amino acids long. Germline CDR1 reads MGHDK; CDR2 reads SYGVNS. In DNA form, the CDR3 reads TGTGCCAGCAGTGATTACGGGACAGAGAGCACAGATACGCAGTATTTT. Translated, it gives CASSDYGTESTDTQYF. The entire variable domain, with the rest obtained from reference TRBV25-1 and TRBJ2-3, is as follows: EADIYQTPRYLVIGTGKKITLECSQTMGHDKMYWYQQDPGMELHLIHYSYGVNSTEKGDLSSESTVSRIRTEHFPLTLESARPSHTSQYLCASSDYGTESTDTQYFGPGTRLTVL.

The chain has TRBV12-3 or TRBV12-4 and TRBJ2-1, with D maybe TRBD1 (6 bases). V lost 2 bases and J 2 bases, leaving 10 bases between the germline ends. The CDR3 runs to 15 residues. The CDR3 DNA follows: TGTGCCAGCAGTTTAAGCAGGGGTACCTACAATGAGCAGTTCTTC. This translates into CASSLSRGTYNEQFF.

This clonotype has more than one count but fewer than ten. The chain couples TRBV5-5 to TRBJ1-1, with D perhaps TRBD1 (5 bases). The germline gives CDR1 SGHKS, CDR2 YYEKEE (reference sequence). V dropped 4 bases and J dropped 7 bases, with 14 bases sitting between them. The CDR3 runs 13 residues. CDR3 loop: CASSPPQALEAFF. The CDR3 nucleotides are TGTGCCAGCAGCCCGCCACAGGCTCTTGAAGCTTTCTTT.

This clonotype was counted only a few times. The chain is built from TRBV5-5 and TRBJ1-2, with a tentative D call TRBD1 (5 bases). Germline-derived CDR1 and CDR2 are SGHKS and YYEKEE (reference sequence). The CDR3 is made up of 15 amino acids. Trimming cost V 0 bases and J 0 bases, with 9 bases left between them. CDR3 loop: CASSLGGGTNYGYTF. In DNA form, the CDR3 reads TGTGCCAGCAGCTTGGGGGGCGGAACTAACTATGGCTACACCTTC.

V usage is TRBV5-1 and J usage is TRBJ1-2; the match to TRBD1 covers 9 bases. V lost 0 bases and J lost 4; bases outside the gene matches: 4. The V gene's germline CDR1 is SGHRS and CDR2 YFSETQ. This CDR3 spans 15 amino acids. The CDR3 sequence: CASSLAGTGIYGYTF. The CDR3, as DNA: TGCGCCAGCAGCTTGGCCGGGACAGGGATCTATGGCTACACCTTC.

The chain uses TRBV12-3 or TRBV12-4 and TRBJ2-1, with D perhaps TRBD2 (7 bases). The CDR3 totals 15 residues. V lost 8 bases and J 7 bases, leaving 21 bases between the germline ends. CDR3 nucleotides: TGTGCCAGCGAACTGGCGGGGAAGGGGGGGAATGAGCAGTTCTTC. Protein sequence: CASELAGKGGNEQFF.

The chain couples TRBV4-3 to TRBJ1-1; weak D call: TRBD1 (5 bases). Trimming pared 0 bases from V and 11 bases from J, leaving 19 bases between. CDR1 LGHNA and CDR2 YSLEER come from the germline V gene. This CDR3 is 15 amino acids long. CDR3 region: CASSQDATDLSGAFF. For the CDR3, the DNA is TGCGCCAGCAGCCAAGACGCGACAGATCTCTCTGGCGCTTTCTTT.

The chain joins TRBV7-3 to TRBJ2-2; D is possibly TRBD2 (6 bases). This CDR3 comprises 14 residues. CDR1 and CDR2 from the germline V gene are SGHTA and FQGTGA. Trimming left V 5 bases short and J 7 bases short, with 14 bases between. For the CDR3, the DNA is TGTGCCAGCAGCCCCACTAGCTTCGACGGGGAGCTGTTTTTT. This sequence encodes CASSPTSFDGELFF.

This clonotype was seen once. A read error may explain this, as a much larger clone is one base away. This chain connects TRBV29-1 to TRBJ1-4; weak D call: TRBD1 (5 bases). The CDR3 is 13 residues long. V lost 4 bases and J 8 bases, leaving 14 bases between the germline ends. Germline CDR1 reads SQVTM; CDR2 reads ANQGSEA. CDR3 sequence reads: CSVAKGNLEKLFF. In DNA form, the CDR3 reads TGCAGCGTTGCTAAGGGGAATCTAGAAAAACTGTTTTTT.

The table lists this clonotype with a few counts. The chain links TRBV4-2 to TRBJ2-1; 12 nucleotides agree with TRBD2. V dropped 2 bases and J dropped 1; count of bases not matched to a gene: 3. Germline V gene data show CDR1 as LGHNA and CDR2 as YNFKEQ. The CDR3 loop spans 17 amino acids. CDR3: CASSQRTSGKSYNEQFF. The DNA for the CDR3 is TGTGCCAGCAGCCAAAGGACTAGCGGGAAGTCCTACAATGAGCAGTTCTTC.